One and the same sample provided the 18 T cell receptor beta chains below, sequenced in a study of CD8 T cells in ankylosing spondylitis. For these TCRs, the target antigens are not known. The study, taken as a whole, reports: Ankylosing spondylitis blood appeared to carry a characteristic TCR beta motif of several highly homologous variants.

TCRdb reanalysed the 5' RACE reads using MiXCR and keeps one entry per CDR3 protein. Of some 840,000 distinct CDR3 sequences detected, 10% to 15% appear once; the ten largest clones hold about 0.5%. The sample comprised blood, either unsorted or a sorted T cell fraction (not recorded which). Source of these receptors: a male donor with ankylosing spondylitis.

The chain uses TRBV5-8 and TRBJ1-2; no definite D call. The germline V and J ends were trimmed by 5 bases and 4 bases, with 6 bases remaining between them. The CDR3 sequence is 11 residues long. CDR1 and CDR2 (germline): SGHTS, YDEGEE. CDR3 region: CASRRVYGYTF. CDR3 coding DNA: TGTGCCAGCAGAAGGGTCTATGGCTACACCTTC.

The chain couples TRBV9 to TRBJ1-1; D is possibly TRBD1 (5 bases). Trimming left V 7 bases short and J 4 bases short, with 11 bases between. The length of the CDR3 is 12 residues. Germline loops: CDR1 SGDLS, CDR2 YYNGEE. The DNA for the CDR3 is TGTGCCAGCGGATCGGGGGGCACTGAAGCTTTCTTT. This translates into CASGSGGTEAFF.

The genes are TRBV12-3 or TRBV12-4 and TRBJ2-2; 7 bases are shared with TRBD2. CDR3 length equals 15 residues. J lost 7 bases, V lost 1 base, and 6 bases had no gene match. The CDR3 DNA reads TGTGCCAGCAGTTTAGGGTTCGGGAGGAACGGGGAGCTGTTTTTT. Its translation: CASSLGFGRNGELFF.

CDR3 in amino acids: CATSRDMADRNEQFF. CDR3 bases: TGTGCCACCAGCAGAGATATGGCAGATAGAAATGAGCAGTTCTTC. The chain links TRBV15 to TRBJ2-1; D ambiguous. This CDR3 contains 15 residues. Germline assignment: CDR1 LNHNV and CDR2 YYDKDF (reference sequence). The germline V and J ends were trimmed by 0 bases and 7 bases, with 13 bases remaining between them.

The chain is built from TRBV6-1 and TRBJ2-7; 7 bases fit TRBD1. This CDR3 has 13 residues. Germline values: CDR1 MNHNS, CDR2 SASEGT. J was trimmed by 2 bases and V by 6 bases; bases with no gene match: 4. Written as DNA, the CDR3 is TGTGCCAGCAGCCACAGGGGAGCCTACGAGCAGTACTTC. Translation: CASSHRGAYEQYF.

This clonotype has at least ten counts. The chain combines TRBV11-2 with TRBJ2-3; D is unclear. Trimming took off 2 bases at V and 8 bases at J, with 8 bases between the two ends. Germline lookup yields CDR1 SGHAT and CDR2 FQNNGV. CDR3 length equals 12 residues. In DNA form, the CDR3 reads TGTGCCAGCAGCTTAATCCTCGGTACGCAGTATTTT. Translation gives CASSLILGTQYF.

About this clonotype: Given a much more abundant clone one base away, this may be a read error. CDR3 nucleotide sequence: TGCAGTGCTAGATACGGAGGGTCCGCCACAGATACGCAGTATTTT. Its protein is CSARYGGSATDTQYF. The J gene is TRBJ2-3, the V gene TRBV20-1; weak D call: TRBD2 (6 bases). Germline values: CDR1 DFQATT, CDR2 SNEGSKA (reference sequence). Deletions cut 2 bases from V and 2 bases from J, with 14 bases between. The CDR3 loop spans 15 amino acids.

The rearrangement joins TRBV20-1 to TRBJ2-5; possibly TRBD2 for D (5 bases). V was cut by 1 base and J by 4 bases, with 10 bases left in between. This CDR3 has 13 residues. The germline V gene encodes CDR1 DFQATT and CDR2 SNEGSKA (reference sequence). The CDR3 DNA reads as TGCAGTGCTAGAGTCGTGGGAGTAGAGACCCAGTACTTC. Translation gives CSARVVGVETQYF.

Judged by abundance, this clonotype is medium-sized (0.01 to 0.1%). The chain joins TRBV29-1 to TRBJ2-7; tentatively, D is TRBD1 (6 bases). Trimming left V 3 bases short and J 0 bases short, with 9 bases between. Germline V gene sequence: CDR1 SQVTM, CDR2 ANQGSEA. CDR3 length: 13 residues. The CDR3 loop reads CSVDQGSSYEQYF. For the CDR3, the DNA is TGCAGCGTTGACCAGGGGAGCTCCTACGAGCAGTACTTC.

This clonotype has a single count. The CDR3: CASSLTGVFGNTIYF. In DNA form, the CDR3 reads TGTGCCAGCAGCCTCACAGGGGTGTTTGGAAACACCATATATTTT. V usage is TRBV7-2 and J usage is TRBJ1-3; 7 bases agree with TRBD1. This CDR3 region has 15 residues. Germline V CDR1 and CDR2: SGHTA, FQGNSA. Trimming took 5 bases from V and 3 from J; bases not matched to a gene: 7.

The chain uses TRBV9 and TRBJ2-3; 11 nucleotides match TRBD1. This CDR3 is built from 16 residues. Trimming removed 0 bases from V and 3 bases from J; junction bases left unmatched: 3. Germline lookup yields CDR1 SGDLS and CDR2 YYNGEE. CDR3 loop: CASSVGTGGLTDTQYF. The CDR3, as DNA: TGTGCCAGCAGCGTAGGGACAGGGGGCTTGACAGATACGCAGTATTTT.

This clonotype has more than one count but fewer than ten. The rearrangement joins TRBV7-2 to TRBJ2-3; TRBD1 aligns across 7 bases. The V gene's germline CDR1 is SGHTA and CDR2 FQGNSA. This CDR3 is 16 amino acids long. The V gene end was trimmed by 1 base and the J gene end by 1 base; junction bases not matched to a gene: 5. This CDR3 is CASSLGGTVGTDTQYF. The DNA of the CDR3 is TGTGCCAGCAGCTTAGGGGGGACAGTGGGCACAGATACGCAGTATTTT.

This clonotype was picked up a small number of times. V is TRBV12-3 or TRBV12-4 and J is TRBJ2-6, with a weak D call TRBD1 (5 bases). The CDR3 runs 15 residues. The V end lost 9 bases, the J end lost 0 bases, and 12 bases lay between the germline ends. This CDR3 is CASGAVTSGANVLTF. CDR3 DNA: TGTGCCAGTGGGGCAGTGACCTCTGGGGCCAACGTCCTGACTTTC.

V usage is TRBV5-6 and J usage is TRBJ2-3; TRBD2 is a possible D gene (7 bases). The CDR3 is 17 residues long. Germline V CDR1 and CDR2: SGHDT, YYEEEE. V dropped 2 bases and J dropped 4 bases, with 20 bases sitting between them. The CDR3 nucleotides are TGTGCCAGCAGCTTCCAGCGGGACAAACGAGGGGCAGATACGCAGTATTTT. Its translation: CASSFQRDKRGADTQYF.

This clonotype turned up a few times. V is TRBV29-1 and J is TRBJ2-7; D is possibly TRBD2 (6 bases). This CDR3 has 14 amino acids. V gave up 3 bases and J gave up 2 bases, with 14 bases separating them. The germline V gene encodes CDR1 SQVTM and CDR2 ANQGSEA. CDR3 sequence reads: CSVDLGGLPYEQYF. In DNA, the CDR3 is TGCAGCGTTGATTTGGGGGGACTCCCCTACGAGCAGTACTTC.

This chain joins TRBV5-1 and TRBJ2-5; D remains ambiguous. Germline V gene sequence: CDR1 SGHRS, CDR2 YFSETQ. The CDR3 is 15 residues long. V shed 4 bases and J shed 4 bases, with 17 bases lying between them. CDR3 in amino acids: CASSPSWGSRETQYF. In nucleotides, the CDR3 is TGCGCCAGCAGCCCCTCCTGGGGTTCTCGAGAGACCCAGTACTTC.

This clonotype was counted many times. This CDR3 is CASSLDRANEQFF. The CDR3 DNA sequence: TGTGCCAGCAGCTTGGACAGGGCCAATGAGCAGTTCTTC. The rearrangement links TRBV5-6 to TRBJ2-1, with D perhaps TRBD1 (6 bases). The CDR3 loop spans 13 amino acids. Germline V gives CDR1 SGHDT, CDR2 YYEEEE. V gave up 0 bases and J gave up 6 bases, with 7 bases separating them.

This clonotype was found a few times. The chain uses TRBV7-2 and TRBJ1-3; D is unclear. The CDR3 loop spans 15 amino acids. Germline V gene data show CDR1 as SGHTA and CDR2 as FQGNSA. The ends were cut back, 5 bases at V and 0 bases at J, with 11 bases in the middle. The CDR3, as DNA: TGTGCCAGCAGCATAGGGCGGTCCTCTGGAAACACCATATATTTT. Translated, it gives CASSIGRSSGNTIYF.